These 21 T cell receptor beta chains came from one sample sequenced in a study of glioma-infiltrating T cells after dendritic cell vaccination. Here immunoSEQ multiplex PCR was the method, and the copy in TCRdb shows in-frame clones only, minus some. The sample has approximately 99,000 clones, approximately 80% seen once. Noted time point: after dendritic cell vaccination, including at tumor progression/relapse. The input for sequencing was blood, taken after dendritic cell vaccination. All receptors come from a human donor with glioblastoma.

This rearrangement joins TRBV29-1 to TRBJ2-3, with D tentatively TRBD2 (6 bases). This CDR3 has 15 amino acids. V was shortened by 5 bases and J by 3 bases, with 18 bases between the two germline ends. Germline V gives CDR1 SQVTM, CDR2 ANQGSEA. CDR3 protein: CSVPSPGGVTDTQYF. CDR3 in DNA: TGCAGCGTTCCCTCTCCGGGCGGGGTAACAGATACGCAGTATTTT.

This sequence joins TRBV18 and TRBJ1-5, with TRBD1 matching 8 bases. The CDR3 covers 15 residues. J lost 4 bases, V lost 2 bases, and 4 bases had no gene match. In germline, CDR1 is KGHSH, CDR2 LQKENI. The DNA of the CDR3 is TGTGCCAGCTCACCAAAACAGGGGGGGAATCAGCCCCAGCATTTT. Translation: CASSPKQGGNQPQHF.

The rearrangement joins TRBV10-3 to TRBJ2-7, with a tentative D call TRBD1 (5 bases). Trimming took 7 bases from V and 0 from J, leaving 13 bases between them. The CDR3 spans 14 residues. Germline-derived CDR1 and CDR2 are ENHRY and SYGVKD. The DNA of the CDR3 is TGTGCCATCATTGATCCAGGGCGCTCCTACGAGCAGTACTTC. Protein: CAIIDPGRSYEQYF.

The chain uses TRBV5-1 and TRBJ2-1; 9 bases agree with TRBD1. CDR1 is SGHRS and CDR2 is YFSETQ in the germline V gene. The CDR3 is 13 residues long. J lost 8 bases, V lost 5 bases, and 5 bases had no gene match. The CDR3 nucleotides are TGCGCCAGCAGACGCACAGGGGGCGATGAGCAGTTCTTC. Its translation is CASRRTGGDEQFF. Variable domain in full (rest from reference TRBV5-1 and TRBJ2-1): KAGVTQTPRYLIKTRGQQVTLSCSPISGHRSVSWYQQTPGQGLQFLFEYFSETQRNKGNFPGRFSGRQFSNSRSEMNVSTLELGDSALYLCASRRTGGDEQFFGPGTRLTVL.

J is TRBJ1-5 and V is TRBV2, with D tentatively TRBD1 (5 bases). V lost 6 bases, J lost 2 bases, and 17 bases lay in between. Germline V CDR1 and CDR2: SNHLY, FYNNEI. The CDR3 runs to 16 residues. The CDR3 region is CASSGGGSMGNQPQHF. The CDR3 bases are TGTGCCAGCAGCGGGGGGGGTTCCATGGGCAATCAGCCCCAGCATTTT.

The V gene is TRBV10-2, the J gene TRBJ2-3; a possible D gene is TRBD1 (6 bases). The CDR3 has 14 residues. CDR1 WSHSY and CDR2 SAAADI come from the germline V gene. V was clipped by 3 bases and J by 3 bases, with 10 bases between them. In DNA, the CDR3 is TGCGCCAGCAGTGAAGCAGGGGCAACAGATACGCAGTATTTT. Protein product: CASSEAGATDTQYF.

This clone has just a few counts. CDR3 nucleotide sequence: TGTGCCAGCAGCGCGCAGGGAAGTGCTGGAAACACCATATATTTT. Its translation is CASSAQGSAGNTIYF. The chain carries TRBV9 and TRBJ1-3, with D possibly TRBD1 on 5 matching bases. Germline V lookup: CDR1 SGDLS, CDR2 YYNGEE. Trimming cost V 3 bases and J 2 bases, with 12 bases left between them. This CDR3 contains 15 residues. The full variable domain, in which reference TRBV9 and TRBJ1-3 provide the parts outside the CDR3, is DSGVTQTPKHLITATGQRVTLRCSPRSGDLSVYWYQQSLDQGLQFLIQYYNGEERAKGNILERFSAQQFPDLHSELNLSSLELGDSALYFCASSAQGSAGNTIYFGEGSWLTVV.

The chain recombines TRBV2 with TRBJ2-2; possible D gene TRBD2, 7 bases. Trimming left V 4 bases short and J 7 bases short, with 10 bases between. The CDR3 sequence is 13 residues long. CDR1 and CDR2 (germline): SNHLY, FYNNEI. The CDR3 nucleotides are TGTGCCAGCAGTGCGGGGGGCTTCGGGGAGCTGTTTTTT. Its protein product is CASSAGGFGELFF. The variable domain in full, completed from reference TRBV2 and TRBJ2-2, reads EPEVTQTPSHQVTQMGQEVILRCVPISNHLYFYWYRQILGQKVEFLVSFYNNEISEKSEIFDDQFSVERPDGSNFTLKIRSTKLEDSAMYFCASSAGGFGELFFGEGSRLTVL.

The rearrangement uses TRBV7-9 and TRBJ1-2; the D gene is possibly TRBD1 (6 bases). Trimming left V 5 bases short and J 6 bases short, with 25 bases between. CDR1 and CDR2 (germline): SEHNR, FQNEAQ (reference sequence). This CDR3 is built from 17 residues. The CDR3 DNA is TGTGCCAGCAGCAAACAAACGCTCAGGGGCGCTACTAATGGCTACACCTTC. Protein sequence: CASSKQTLRGATNGYTF. Looking up the rest from reference TRBV7-9 and TRBJ1-2 gives the full variable domain: DTGVSQNPRHKITKRGQNVTFRCDPISEHNRLYWYRQTLGQGPEFLTYFQNEAQLEKSRLLSDRFSAERPKGSFSTLEIQRTEQGDSAMYLCASSKQTLRGATNGYTFGSGTRLTVV.

The chain joins TRBV7-8 to TRBJ2-1; TRBD2 agrees at 9 bases. Losses at the gene ends were 4 bases for V and 7 bases for J; bases not matched to a gene: 8. This CDR3 comprises 15 residues. Germline-derived CDR1 and CDR2 are SGHVS and FQNEAQ. CDR3 nucleotide sequence: TGTGCCAGCAGCTCCTTAGCGGGAGCGATGAATGAGCAGTTCTTC. It is translated as CASSSLAGAMNEQFF.

The chain has TRBV11-2 and TRBJ2-6; D gene ambiguous. Trimming cost V 5 bases and J 2 bases, with 7 bases left between them. Germline-derived CDR1 and CDR2 are SGHAT and FQNNGV. This CDR3 spans 14 amino acids. This chain's CDR3 is CASSTGAGANVLTF. CDR3 sequence (DNA): TGTGCCAGCAGCACGGGTGCTGGGGCCAACGTCCTGACTTTC. The full variable domain, completed using reference TRBV11-2 and TRBJ2-6, is EAGVAQSPRYKIIEKRQSVAFWCNPISGHATLYWYQQILGQGPKLLIQFQNNGVVDDSQLPKDRFSAERLKGVDSTLKIQPAKLEDSAVYLCASSTGAGANVLTFGAGSRLTVL.

This clone showed up just a few times. J is TRBJ2-6 and V is TRBV7-9; TRBD2 aligns across 7 bases. Trimming cost V 9 bases and J 0 bases; bases outside gene matches: 5. This CDR3 region has 15 residues. Germline loops: CDR1 SEHNR, CDR2 FQNEAQ (reference sequence). CDR3 amino acids: CASGRELSGANVLTF. CDR3 sequence (DNA): TGTGCCAGTGGGAGGGAGCTCTCTGGGGCCAACGTCCTGACTTTC.

The rearrangement uses TRBV4-1 and TRBJ2-3; TRBD2 matches 8 bases. The germline V gene encodes CDR1 MGHRA and CDR2 YSYEKL. V shed 1 base and J 5 bases; nucleotides not matched to a gene: 8. The CDR3 covers 16 residues. CDR3 in DNA: TGCGCCAGCAGCCAAGTCTGGACGGGGGGGCAAGATACGCAGTATTTT. Translation: CASSQVWTGGQDTQYF.

The chain joins TRBV6-5 to TRBJ2-7, with D maybe TRBD1 (6 bases). CDR1 and CDR2 from the germline V gene are MNHEY and SVGAGI. V shed 0 bases and J shed 3 bases, with 12 bases lying between them. This CDR3 has 15 residues. The DNA for the CDR3 is TGTGCCAGCAGTTACTCGAGTAGGGGGTTCTACGAGCAGTACTTC. Encoded protein: CASSYSSRGFYEQYF.

This clone was picked up a small number of times. The chain combines TRBV6-5 with TRBJ1-1, with D hard to call. The V end was cut by 5 bases, the J end by 5 bases, with 12 bases between. The CDR3 contains 13 residues. Germline CDR1 MNHEY, CDR2 SVGAGI. This chain's CDR3 is CASSKIQDTEAFF. In DNA, the CDR3 is TGTGCCAGCAGTAAAATCCAGGATACTGAAGCTTTCTTT.

As concerns this clone: Other DNA sequences in this sample translate to the same CDR3. The V and J genes are TRBV5-4 and TRBJ1-4; 10 positions match TRBD1. Germline CDR1 is SGHNT and CDR2 is YYREEE (reference sequence). With 0 bases clipped from V and 5 bases from J, the junction kept 1 base outside the gene matches. The length of the CDR3 is 15 residues. Here the CDR3 reads CASSLAGQGNEKLFF. The DNA of the CDR3 is TGTGCCAGCAGCTTGGCGGGACAGGGGAATGAAAAACTGTTTTTT.

Only one count was recorded for this clone. The chain carries TRBV6-6 and TRBJ2-7; D unresolved. Per germline, CDR1 MNHNY and CDR2 SVGAGI (reference sequence). V was pared by 5 bases and J by 11 bases, with 13 bases between. CDR3 length: 11 amino acids. Here the CDR3 DNA reads TGTGCCAGCAGTGAGCTTGGAGTCAAGTACTTC. It specifies CASSELGVKYF.

The rearrangement uses TRBV19 and TRBJ1-2; D might be TRBD1 (6 bases). The length of the CDR3 is 14 residues. Germline CDR1 is LNHDA and CDR2 is SQIVND (reference sequence). Trimming pared 6 bases from V and 9 bases from J, leaving 20 bases between. In DNA form, the CDR3 reads TGTGCCAGTAGCCTAACTTGGACAGCTCCCCGCTACACCTTC. It translates to CASSLTWTAPRYTF.

The V gene is TRBV9, the J gene TRBJ2-1; TRBD2 aligns across 11 bases. The CDR3 is 18 residues long. Germline V gives CDR1 SGDLS, CDR2 YYNGEE. V gave up 0 bases and J gave up 9 bases; unmatched junction bases: 14. The CDR3 loop reads CASSVATLAGGMSGEQFF. The CDR3 nucleotides read TGTGCCAGCAGCGTAGCTACGCTAGCGGGAGGTATGTCGGGTGAGCAGTTCTTC.

The chain combines TRBV5-1 with TRBJ2-7; a weak D match, TRBD1 (5 bases). This CDR3 comprises 14 residues. Trimming left V 2 bases short and J 6 bases short, with 15 bases between. Germline V gives CDR1 SGHRS, CDR2 YFSETQ. CDR3 coding DNA: TGCGCCAGCAGCTTTCAGGGTCGCCCACGCGAGCAGTACTTC. Translated: CASSFQGRPREQYF.

The J gene is TRBJ2-2, the V gene TRBV10-3, with 13 bases fitting TRBD2. There are 18 residues in the CDR3. The germline CDR1 and CDR2 sequences are ENHRY and SYGVKD. The junction had 6 bases not matched to a gene; V was cut back by 3 bases and J by 2 bases. The CDR3 DNA sequence: TGTGCCATCAGTGACTTGGGGACTAGCGGGACTAACACCGGGGAGCTGTTTTTT. This encodes CAISDLGTSGTNTGELFF.